Listed here is a single TCR beta chain. No antigen is known for it. No much larger clone exists at a distance of one base, and base qualities are not known. These data originate in a study of persistence of HIV-infected CD4 T cells (dated by TCRdb to 2018 to 2020). As for the study more broadly: The median time the participants had spent on suppressive ART was around 8 years. Peripheral blood samples of up to about 180 mL were collected at multiple time points, except for a couple of participants, who underwent leukapheresis at a single time point. Anti-CD3/anti-CD28 stimulation activated a higher proportion of cells, with a lower memory fraction, than antigen stimulation. CMV- and HIV-1 Gag-responding CD4+ T cells were isolated from ART-treated individuals so that antigen-driven clonal expansion of HIV-1-infected cells could be examined. TCRbeta sequencing assessed the clonality of all cells in each sorted population, while proviral sequencing assessed the clonality of infected cells. For the TCR cluster analysis across participants, about 8 participants were included for CMV and more than 5 participants for Gag.

Per the publication, the treatment or condition label means: suppressive antiretroviral therapy. As a nonspecific positive control representing the CD4+ T cell repertoire, cells were stimulated with anti-CD3/anti-CD28 magnetic beads. Responding CD4+ T cells were sorted by upregulation of both CD40 ligand and CD69. Participants were HIV-1-infected adults who started suppressive ART during chronic infection. Participants had undetectable plasma HIV-1 RNA below 50 copies/mL for at least 4 years. To be included, a participant needed positive CMV serology and a CD4+ T cell count above 400 cells/uL. Before stimulation, PBMCs were isolated using density centrifugation and then depleted of CD8+ T cells. Stimulation of CD8-depleted PBMCs was carried out for more than 15 hours with anti-CD28/CD49d costimulation, CD40-blocking antibody and enfuvirtide, to prevent new infections. Cell sorting was performed on a Beckman Coulter MoFlo Legacy or XDP sorter, and dead cells were excluded with propidium iodide. The QIAamp DNA Mini Kit was used for genomic DNA extraction from samples above one million cells, and the Quick-DNA Microprep Kit was used otherwise.

The immunoSEQ hsTCRB assay version 4 in survey mode was used to sequence TCRbeta repertoires from genomic DNA. For TCRbeta sequencing, genomic DNA was diluted to about 9.1 ng/uL, and up to 1 ug was used per sample. From the authors' description of their analysis: TCRbeta data were analyzed in ImmunoSeq Analyzer 3.0, with diversity computed on productive nucleotide rearrangements. Using the Immunarch R package, lower-bound TCR diversity was estimated with the improved Chao index and clonality was estimated with the Gini coefficient. Nucleotide rearrangements that differed but encoded the same CDR3beta amino acid sequence were counted as separate clonotypes. Differential abundance analysis found TCRbeta sequences that were significantly enriched in antigen-responding cells compared with anti-CD3/anti-CD28-activated cells. TCRs were clustered by predicted peptide-MHC specificity with GLIPH2, both within individual participants and across merged participant data sets. The immuneACCESS repertoire file appears here via TCRdb, limited to in-frame rearrangements. These files lack a portion of the clones; in checked studies, under half of the deficit traces to unresolved V genes, and the cause of the others is not known. That table is the source of V, J and clone size, and D and trimming were worked out from the DNA. Within this sample are tens of thousands of clones, with approximately 90% of them counted one time only. Together, the top ten hold 1.3% of the sample.

The full study reports these points: Enrichment of degenerate expanded CDR3beta sequences was found in antigen-responding cells, suggesting convergent selection of CD4+ responses to CMV and Gag. Bulk TCR analyses could not be limited to the rare CMV-responding cells that actually contained HIV-1 proviruses. TCRbeta richness in CMV- and Gag-responding cells was significantly lower than in anti-CD3/anti-CD28-responding cells; CMV-responding cells had higher oligoclonality than CD3/CD28-stimulated and Gag-responding cells. TCR oligoclonality correlated with proviral oligoclonality within the same sorted populations. Only a small number of individuals took part in the study, and the range of antigens tested was limited.

The TCR sequence derives from an adult man with HIV who was CMV-seropositive. Sequences were derived from CD4+ T cells sorted from PBMCs after approximately 19-hour stimulation, sampled from a patient who received antiretroviral therapy. The cell subset or site label, as the study defines it: CD40L+CD69+ CD4 T cells responding to anti-CD3/anti-CD28 beads, representing the overall repertoire.

The CDR3 protein sequence reads: CASSYPCRGLEYEQYF. Here is the DNA: TGCGCCAGCAGTTATCCCTGCAGGGGCCTAGAGTACGAGCAGTACTTC. The rearranged chain carries TRBV23-1 and TRBJ2-7, and possibly TRBD1, on 6 matching bases. TRBV23-1 counts as an open reading frame of uncertain function. Relative to germline, V is 5 bases shorter and J is 4 bases shorter, with 21 bases between their ends. The CDR3 numbers 16 residues from cysteine through phenylalanine. Of all the DNA, just the CDR3 is kept, 48 bases in frame from base 1.